The sample holds one count of the clone carrying this T cell receptor (beta chain). The target antigen is unknown. With autoimmune disease history or systemic immunosuppression, patients were excluded. The investigators sampled blood at baseline, at cycle 4 day 1, and at cycle 7 day 1. Germline CDR1 is SGDLS and CDR2 is YYNGEE. Trimming cost V 2 bases and J 2 bases, with 10 bases left between them. The CDR3 length is 14 residues. Using immunoSEQ multiplex PCR, the repertoire was profiled, and TCRdb retains in-frame clones only, with some absent. The sample carries approximately 89,000 clones, under 95% recorded once. This entry belongs to a study of OX40 agonist ivuxolimab in advanced cancers. In the study overall: A history of anti-PD-1, anti-PD-L1 or anti-CTLA-4 therapy was acceptable, and approximately 40% had some.

Study-wide findings and caveats: Some patients without response likewise showed low normalized clonal expansion.

This rearrangement joins TRBV9 to TRBJ1-1; D is possibly TRBD1 (5 bases). This clonotype originated in an adult with an advanced solid tumor such as melanoma, head and neck, liver or kidney cancer. The sequencing used CD4+ or CD8+ T cells sorted from blood, collected in a trial of the OX40 agonist ivuxolimab. The CDR3 sequence: CASSVDIHNTEAFF. The CDR3 nucleotides read TGTGCCAGCAGCGTGGACATACATAACACTGAAGCTTTCTTT.